Described below is a single T cell receptor (beta chain) sequence and its context. Antigen: not known. The CDR3 contains 15 residues. Per the germline V gene, CDR1 is MNHNY and CDR2 is SVGAGI (reference sequence). Between the trimmed V and J ends, which lost 0 bases and 3 bases, there was a span of 9 bases. Everyone who donated was a Caucasian adult who lived in Nashville, Tennessee. The sample is drawn from a study of shared clonotypes between healthy human individuals. General study points: Clonotype sharing among the donors was expected to vary with sequencing depth.

DNA from unsorted PBMC was sequenced on ten immunoSEQ deep assay plates. Using immunoSEQ multiplex PCR, the repertoire was profiled, and TCRdb retains in-frame clones only, with some absent. In the table there are approximately 440,000 clones, 77% of which are singletons. The sample taken for sequencing was PBMCs. The source is a woman between 40 and 55 years old in good health. Some clones in this sample may be carry-over from other donors' samples. The V and J genes are TRBV6-6 and TRBJ1-5; D ambiguous. CDR3 DNA: TGTGCCAGCAGTTACTCCGGCAAAGCCAATCAGCCCCAGCATTTT. Translation gives CASSYSGKANQPQHF.